These T cell receptor beta chains were read from a single sample in a study of human T cells and chemical hapten exposure. TCRdb re-analysed the RACE reads in MiXCR, keeping a single row per CDR3 protein. The sample has about 380,000 distinct CDR3 sequences; less than 6.5% are singletons. This material consisted of whole blood, taken in connection with sensitization to the hapten diphenylcyclopropenone (DPC). The receptor set was obtained from a woman aged 45 to 65 with alopecia areata. Some clones in this sample may be carry-over from other donors' samples. Both conserved end residues are part of each CDR3. D genes are given only for firm matches. Expanded clones get a size class; other rows say once, few or many, or leave the size out.

d_gene,abundance,v_gene,j_gene,CDR3nt,CDR3aa
-,-,TRBV9,TRBJ2-3,TGTGCCAGCAGCGTTAAGCCCGGGAGCACAGATACGCAGTATTTT,CASSVKPGSTDTQYF
TRBD2,few,TRBV7-8,TRBJ2-3,TGTGCCAGCACCTCGAAGTCGGCGGGGGGCACAGATACGCAGTATTTT,CASTSKSAGGTDTQYF
TRBD2,many,TRBV29-1,TRBJ2-2,TGCAGCGTTCCGCTAGCGGCGGGGGAGCTGTTTTTT,CSVPLAAGELFF
TRBD1,-,TRBV27,TRBJ1-4,TGTGCCAGCAGTCCGGACAGGGGAGGGGGTGAAAAACTGTTTTTT,CASSPDRGGGEKLFF
-,few,TRBV3-1,TRBJ2-1,TGTGCCAGCAGCCAAGAAAGGGGGTCTAGTCCGTTCTTC,CASSQERGSSPFF
-,-,TRBV20-1,TRBJ2-3,TGCAGTGCTGGCGGGACCACTAGCACAGATACGCAGTATTTT,CSAGGTTSTDTQYF
-,-,TRBV23-1,TRBJ2-1,TGCGCCAGCAGTCAAGAGGGGTTCTCCTACAATGAGCAGTTCTTC,CASSQEGFSYNEQFF
TRBD1,few,TRBV6-5,TRBJ2-7,TGTGCCAGCAGTTACGGGCAGGGGGAAAACTACGAGCAGTACTTC,CASSYGQGENYEQYF
-,-,TRBV4-2,TRBJ1-1,TGTGCCAGCAGCCAAGTTGATATCACTGAAGCTTTCTTT,CASSQVDITEAFF
TRBD1,-,TRBV28,TRBJ1-5,TGTGCCAGCAGTTACAGGGGTAGGGTCCAGCCCCAGCATTTT,CASSYRGRVQPQHF
TRBD2,many,TRBV12-3/TRBV12-4,TRBJ2-1,TGTGCCAGCAGTTCCGGACTAGCGGGGGGAAGTGAGCAGTTCTTC,CASSSGLAGGSEQFF
TRBD1,many,TRBV2,TRBJ2-2,TGTGCCAGCAGTGACGCGGCCGGACAGGCTATCAACACCGGGGAGCTGTTTTTT,CASSDAAGQAINTGELFF
-,many,TRBV6-5,TRBJ1-2,TGTGCCAGCAGTTACTCTCCAGTTTATGGCTACACCTTC,CASSYSPVYGYTF
-,-,TRBV4-2,TRBJ2-1,TGTGCCAGCAGCCAAGATTGGAGGGTGGGAAGCAATGAGCAGTTCTTC,CASSQDWRVGSNEQFF
TRBD1,-,TRBV6-5,TRBJ1-3,TGTGCCAGCAGTACTCACAGGGGGGCTGGAAACACCATATATTTT,CASSTHRGAGNTIYF
TRBD2,many,TRBV6-1,TRBJ2-3,TGTGCCAGCAGTGAAGCTGAACAGCGGGGGCGGGATACGCAGTATTTT,CASSEAEQRGRDTQYF
-,many,TRBV3-1,TRBJ2-1,TGTGCCAGCAGCCAAGACTCCGGGACCCACTCCTACAATGAGCAGTTCTTC,CASSQDSGTHSYNEQFF
TRBD2,-,TRBV4-3,TRBJ2-1,TGCGCCAGCAGCCAAGATACGGGACTAGCGGGGAATGAGCAGTTCTTC,CASSQDTGLAGNEQFF
-,many,TRBV6-5,TRBJ2-1,TGTGCCAGCAGTTATTTAGGAAATGAGCAGTTCTTC,CASSYLGNEQFF
-,many,TRBV11-2,TRBJ2-1,TGTGCCAGCAGCTCCCCGGCTAATGAGCAGTTCTTC,CASSSPANEQFF
-,-,TRBV20-1,TRBJ1-1,TGCAGTGCTAGAGAAACTCATAACTGGGACACTGAAGCTTTCTTT,CSARETHNWDTEAFF
-,many,TRBV24-1,TRBJ1-5,TGTGCCACCAGTGATCCGAATAAGGGACGGGAGCCCCAGCATTTT,CATSDPNKGREPQHF
TRBD2,many,TRBV20-1,TRBJ2-3,TGCAGTGCTTCGAAACCTAGCGGGGGCCTAGATACGCAGTATTTT,CSASKPSGGLDTQYF
-,-,TRBV5-1,TRBJ1-1,TGCGCCAGCAGCTCGGACAGTGAAGCTTTCTTT,CASSSDSEAFF
-,-,TRBV10-3,TRBJ2-1,TGTGCCATCAGCGAAGGTAGTAGCTGGAATGTGCAGTTCTTC,CAISEGSSWNVQFF
TRBD2,many,TRBV20-1,TRBJ2-5,TGCAGTGCTAGGCAGCGGGGCCAAGAGACCCAGTACTTC,CSARQRGQETQYF
-,few,TRBV7-9,TRBJ2-3,TGTGCCAGCAGCTTAGAGTCCCATACGCAGTATTTT,CASSLESHTQYF
-,-,TRBV27,TRBJ2-7,TGTGCCAGCAGGCCGGGAACCAACTCCTACGAGCAGTACTTC,CASRPGTNSYEQYF
-,many,TRBV6-5,TRBJ2-1,TGTGCCAGCAGCAGGGATCAGATGGATGAGCAGTTCTTC,CASSRDQMDEQFF
-,few,TRBV2,TRBJ1-1,TGTGCCAGCAGCCTACCGGGACCCCCTCACCTCTCCTTGAACACTGAAGCTTTCTTT,CASSLPGPPHLSLNTEAFF
-,-,TRBV3-1,TRBJ2-1,TGTGCCAGCAGCCAAGATTTGGTGGGGGGCTCCTACAATGAGCAGTTCTTC,CASSQDLVGGSYNEQFF
-,few,TRBV7-3,TRBJ1-2,TGTGCCAGCAGCCCGGGGGGCTTTGGCTATGGCTACACCTTC,CASSPGGFGYGYTF
TRBD1,many,TRBV5-8,TRBJ2-7,TGTGCCAGCAGCACCGGGACAGGGCCGTCGGGGGAGGTCTTC,CASSTGTGPSGEVF
-,few,TRBV19,TRBJ2-6,TGTGCCAGTAGTATGGACAGCCTTTCTGGGGCCAACGTCCTGACTTTC,CASSMDSLSGANVLTF
TRBD1,few,TRBV7-2,TRBJ1-5,TGTGCCAGCAGCGGGGGAACCGGGACAGGGAATCAGCCCCAGCATTTT,CASSGGTGTGNQPQHF
TRBD1,few,TRBV20-1,TRBJ1-6,TGCAGTGCTCAGACAGGGACGGCTTCACCCCTCCACTTT,CSAQTGTASPLHF
-,-,TRBV7-2,TRBJ1-2,TGTGCCAGCAGCTTCCCGCGGGGTAGCTATGGCTACACCTTC,CASSFPRGSYGYTF
TRBD2,many,TRBV12-3/TRBV12-4,TRBJ2-3,TGTGCCAGCAGTTTTGAGGGACTAGCGGGGTTTTCGGATACGCAGTATTTT,CASSFEGLAGFSDTQYF
-,many,TRBV2,TRBJ2-3,TGTGCCAGCACACCCGGCCTAACGGACAGAGATACGCAGTATTTT,CASTPGLTDRDTQYF
-,-,TRBV29-1,TRBJ2-3,TGCAGCGTTGAAATGGGGACCCTCGGTACGCAGTATTTT,CSVEMGTLGTQYF